A selection of T cell receptor beta chains follows, all from one sample in a study of T-cell memory formation after mild COVID-19. TCRdb re-derived calls from the 5' RACE reads in MiXCR, one entry per CDR3 protein. The sample holds 350,000 to 500,000 distinct CDR3 sequences; 23% are singletons and the top ten take less than 15%. The material sequenced was PBMCs or a T cell subset sorted from them (not recorded which). The receptors were gathered from an adult woman who had mild COVID-19 (a few samples of this study predate the infection). Cell type and time point are not known. CDR3s include the opening cysteine and the closing phenylalanine or tryptophan. A D gene is named only where the DNA matches it firmly. Only some rows state a clone size, as once, few, many or a class for expanded clones.

d_gene,v_gene,abundance,j_gene,CDR3nt,CDR3aa
TRBD2,TRBV5-6,many,TRBJ2-3,TGTGCCAGCAGCTTGGCGGGAGGGAGTCGCACAGATACGCAGTATTTT,CASSLAGGSRTDTQYF
NA,TRBV7-9,NA,TRBJ1-3,TGTGCCAGCAGCTTATATGCCGCTAGCTCTGGAAACACCATATATTTT,CASSLYAASSGNTIYF
NA,TRBV4-1,NA,TRBJ2-1,TGCGCCAGCAGCCAACGTAGTCGGTGGCGGAATGAGCAGTTCTTC,CASSQRSRWRNEQFF
TRBD2,TRBV29-1,few,TRBJ2-7,TGCAGCGTCTGGGGACTAGCGGGTTCCTACGAGCAGTACTTC,CSVWGLAGSYEQYF
TRBD1,TRBV13,NA,TRBJ1-2,TGTGCCAGCAGCTTAGACAGGGGGCGAAGCTATGGCTACACCTTC,CASSLDRGRSYGYTF
NA,TRBV7-9,few,TRBJ2-3,TGTGCCAGCAGACTAGGATTTGGGCCAGATACGCAGTATTTT,CASRLGFGPDTQYF
TRBD2,TRBV5-6,NA,TRBJ2-1,TGTGCCAGCAGCGTTAGCGGGAGACAGTTCTTC,CASSVSGRQFF
NA,TRBV29-1,NA,TRBJ2-5,TGCAGCGTTGAGGCAGGGCGGGGAGAGACCCAGTACTTC,CSVEAGRGETQYF
NA,TRBV15,NA,TRBJ2-2,TGTGCCACCAGCAGAGATAGGGGAAGCGGGGAGCTGTTTTTT,CATSRDRGSGELFF
TRBD2,TRBV20-1,NA,TRBJ2-3,TGCAGTGCTCCAAGAACCCGGGGACAGCGGGGGGCAGTTACGCAGTATTTT,CSAPRTRGQRGAVTQYF
NA,TRBV6-6,NA,TRBJ1-1,TGTGCCAGCATACACGGCACTGAAGCTTTCTTT,CASIHGTEAFF
TRBD1,TRBV5-1,few,TRBJ2-5,TGCGCCAGCAGCGTTGGGACAGGAGAGACCCAGTACTTC,CASSVGTGETQYF
TRBD1,TRBV20-1,NA,TRBJ2-7,TGCAGTGCTAGAGGAAAACCGGGACAGGGTATACGAGAGCAGTACTTC,CSARGKPGQGIREQYF
TRBD2,TRBV24-1,many,TRBJ2-1,TGTGCCACCAGTGCCTTGCGGGAGGACTACAATGAGCAGTTCTTC,CATSALREDYNEQFF
NA,TRBV20-1,many,TRBJ2-4,TGCAGTGCTTCCCGGAAAGGGGCTAGCGCCAAAAACATTCAGTACTTC,CSASRKGASAKNIQYF
TRBD2,TRBV7-9,few,TRBJ2-3,TGTGCCAGCAGCCTCCCCTTAGCGGGGGCACCCACAGATACGCAGTATTTT,CASSLPLAGAPTDTQYF
TRBD1,TRBV7-6,many,TRBJ1-1,TGTGCCAGCAGCTCAGGACAGGGATTGAACACTGAAGCTTTCTTT,CASSSGQGLNTEAFF
NA,TRBV11-2,NA,TRBJ1-6,TGTGCCAGCAGCTTCTCTGACGAGTGGGTTTCACCCCTCCACTTT,CASSFSDEWVSPLHF
NA,TRBV14,many,TRBJ2-7,TGTGCCAGCAGCGATCATAACTTCTACGAGCAGTACTTC,CASSDHNFYEQYF
TRBD1,TRBV6-2/TRBV6-3,NA,TRBJ1-2,TGTGCCAGCAGTAAACCACAGGGGAGCTATGGCTACACCTTC,CASSKPQGSYGYTF
NA,TRBV7-9,NA,TRBJ2-1,TGTGCCAGCAGCCCCGGCGGGCGAGGAGCCCATAATGAGCAGTTCTTC,CASSPGGRGAHNEQFF
NA,TRBV7-7,NA,TRBJ1-1,TGTGCTAGTGGGAGAAGGAGAAGCTTCTTT,CASGRRRSFF
NA,TRBV24-1,many,TRBJ2-7,TGTGCCACCATCAAAAACGGCTTGGGAAACTTAGGGCAGTACTTC,CATIKNGLGNLGQYF
NA,TRBV4-1,NA,TRBJ1-2,TGCGCCAGCAGCCAAGAGGCAGGGGAGGGCTACACCTTC,CASSQEAGEGYTF
NA,TRBV19,NA,TRBJ1-3,TGTGCCAGTAGTTCTTTCTTAGACACCATATATTTT,CASSSFLDTIYF
TRBD2,TRBV19,NA,TRBJ2-1,TGTGCCAGTAGTAGGGCGGGGGGCCGCTCCTACAATGAGCAGTTCTTC,CASSRAGGRSYNEQFF
NA,TRBV12-3/TRBV12-4,NA,TRBJ2-5,TGTGCCAGCAGTTTGCGAGAGGGTGGGGAGACCCAGTACTTC,CASSLREGGETQYF
NA,TRBV5-1,few,TRBJ2-7,TGCGCCAGCAGCTTCGGGGATAGCGTAACCTTCTACGAGCAGTACTTC,CASSFGDSVTFYEQYF
NA,TRBV24-1,NA,TRBJ2-3,TGTGCCACCAGTGATTTGACGAGCCCCAGCACAGATACGCAGTATTTT,CATSDLTSPSTDTQYF
NA,TRBV7-8,few,TRBJ2-1,TGTGCCAGCAGCTTATCTGGGGGGCCTTACAATGAGCAGTTCTTC,CASSLSGGPYNEQFF
NA,TRBV7-3,NA,TRBJ1-2,TGTGCCAGCAGCTCCCAACCTGGACAGGGCTACACCTTC,CASSSQPGQGYTF
TRBD2,TRBV7-8,NA,TRBJ2-1,TGTGCCAGCAGCTCAAGGGACTACAGCTCCTACAATGAGCAGTTCTTC,CASSSRDYSSYNEQFF
NA,TRBV3-1,NA,TRBJ2-1,TGTGCCAGCAGCCAAGGGCTAAACTCCTACAATGAGCAGTTCTTC,CASSQGLNSYNEQFF
TRBD2,TRBV20-1,few,TRBJ2-4,TGCAGTGCTGAGAGGGCGGGAGCCAGATTCCTAGCCAAAAACATTCAGTACTTC,CSAERAGARFLAKNIQYF
NA,TRBV7-7,NA,TRBJ2-5,TGTGCTAGCAGCTTGGGTCTAGAGAGAGAGACCCAGTACTTC,CASSLGLERETQYF
NA,TRBV5-1,NA,TRBJ1-2,TGCGCCAGCAGCTTGGACGCCGAGGGATACTATGGCTACACCTTC,CASSLDAEGYYGYTF
NA,TRBV15,NA,TRBJ2-1,TGTGCCACCAGCAGAGATATGTTGGCAATTGAGCAGTTCTTC,CATSRDMLAIEQFF
NA,TRBV5-1,NA,TRBJ2-7,TGCGCCAGCAGCTCTGACACCTGGGACGAGCAGTACTTC,CASSSDTWDEQYF
NA,TRBV20-1,NA,TRBJ2-7,TGCAGTGCTAGAGATCAGACCATTTCGGGGCAGTACTTC,CSARDQTISGQYF
NA,TRBV30,NA,TRBJ1-1,TGTGCCTGGAAGGGGAACACTGAAGCTTTCTTT,CAWKGNTEAFF
TRBD1,TRBV29-1,NA,TRBJ1-4,TGCAGCGTTGAATCGGACAGGGGGCGAGAAAAACTGTTTTTT,CSVESDRGREKLFF
TRBD1,TRBV7-6,many,TRBJ2-5,TGTGCCAGCAGCTCCCCGGGACAGAAAGAGACCCAGTACTTC,CASSSPGQKETQYF
NA,TRBV24-1,few,TRBJ2-1,TGTGCCACCAGTGATTCGGGTGCCAATGAGCAGTTCTTC,CATSDSGANEQFF
NA,TRBV2,few,TRBJ2-1,TGTGCCGGGACTGGACAGGCCAACTACAATGAGCAGTTCTTC,CAGTGQANYNEQFF
NA,TRBV11-2,few,TRBJ1-3,TGTGCCAGCAGCTTAGCAGGGGTTGGAAACACCATATATTTT,CASSLAGVGNTIYF
NA,TRBV7-2,few,TRBJ2-2,TGTGCCAGCAGCCCCTTTTCCGGGGAGCTGTTTTTT,CASSPFSGELFF
TRBD1,TRBV5-1,NA,TRBJ1-1,TGCGCCAGCAGGCCTCAGGGGGCAGGAGGGACTGAAGCTTTCTTT,CASRPQGAGGTEAFF
NA,TRBV24-1,few,TRBJ2-7,TGTGCCACCAGTGATCTCTCCGAGGAGCAGTACTTC,CATSDLSEEQYF
NA,TRBV4-1,NA,TRBJ1-4,TGCGCCAGCAGCCAAGATGGGGGTCCCGGGCAGGAAAATGAAAAACTGTTTTTT,CASSQDGGPGQENEKLFF
NA,TRBV29-1,NA,TRBJ1-1,TGCAGCGTCAACCACAGGGAAGTGAACACTGAAGCTTTCTTT,CSVNHREVNTEAFF
NA,TRBV30,NA,TRBJ1-5,TGTGCCTGGAGCTTGGAAGGTCAGCCCCAGCATTTT,CAWSLEGQPQHF
NA,TRBV12-3/TRBV12-4,few,TRBJ1-4,TGTGCCAGCAGTTTTTGGGGGGCCGGCCTTGTATTT,CASSFWGAGLVF
NA,TRBV11-3,NA,TRBJ1-6,TGTGCCAGCAGCCCCTTTCCGGGACCGCCTAATTCACCCCTCCACTTT,CASSPFPGPPNSPLHF
TRBD2,TRBV12-3/TRBV12-4,few,TRBJ2-7,TGTGCCAGCAGTTTCCGTCGACTAGCGGGGGGGAGGTCCTACGAGCAGTACTTC,CASSFRRLAGGRSYEQYF